This is a list of T cell receptor beta chains from one sample in a study of radiotherapy plus CTLA-4 blockade in lung cancer. Assay used: immunoSEQ multiplex PCR; TCRdb lists only in-frame clones, some missing. The table has over 85,000 clones, 70% to 90% seen once. This specimen was peripheral blood, taken from a patient treated with radiotherapy plus ipilimumab. These receptors came from a human donor with non-small cell lung cancer that progressed on radiotherapy plus ipilimumab. The CDR3 runs from the conserved cysteine through the conserved F or W. The D gene is left open where the match is weak. Clone size is given for some rows only: seen once, a few or many times, or a class if the clone is expanded.

j_call v_call d_call clone_size cdr3_nt cdr3_aa
TRBJ2-5 TRBV27 NA NA TGTGCCAGCAGTTTCCGCGCCACCCAAGAGACCCAGTACTTC CASSFRATQETQYF
TRBJ2-1 TRBV5-1 TRBD2 NA TGCGCCAGCAGCTTGCGGGAGGTTTACAATGAGCAGTTCTTC CASSLREVYNEQFF
TRBJ2-5 TRBV2 TRBD1 NA TGTGCCAGCACAGGGGGTACAGAGACCCAGTACTTC CASTGGTETQYF
TRBJ2-1 TRBV2 NA NA TGTGCCAGCAGCCAACACCCACAGAGCAATGAGCAGTTCTTC CASSQHPQSNEQFF
TRBJ1-1 TRBV4-1 NA NA TGCGCCAGCAGCCAGGCGTCGTGGAACACTGAAGCTTTCTTT CASSQASWNTEAFF
TRBJ2-1 TRBV19 NA once TGTGCCAGTAGTTCCCACTCCTCCTACAATGAGCAGTTCTTC CASSSHSSYNEQFF
TRBJ2-5 TRBV20-1 NA once TGCAGTGCTAGGAGTTGGGGGACCCAGTACTTC CSARSWGTQYF
TRBJ2-7 TRBV5-1 TRBD1 NA TGCGCCAGCAGCCTCGACGGACAGGGGGCCGTCTACGAGCAGTACTTC CASSLDGQGAVYEQYF
TRBJ2-1 TRBV29-1 TRBD2 NA TGCAGCGTTGTTTCAGCGGGAGAGGGTCAGTTCTTC CSVVSAGEGQFF
TRBJ2-5 TRBV5-8 TRBD2 NA TGTGCCAGCAGCTCGGGGCGCTCGGCGGGAGGGGGACAAGAGACCCAGTACTTC CASSSGRSAGGGQETQYF
TRBJ2-1 TRBV18 TRBD2 NA TGTGCCAGCTCACCATTCGGGAGGGCTAGCTCCTACAATGAGCAGTTCTTC CASSPFGRASSYNEQFF
TRBJ2-3 TRBV19 NA NA TGTGCCAGTACCCTATCTGGTTCTAGCACAGATACGCAGTATTTT CASTLSGSSTDTQYF
TRBJ1-1 TRBV30 NA NA TGTGCCTGGAGTGGACGGATTCTGAACACTGAAGCTTTCTTT CAWSGRILNTEAFF
TRBJ2-7 TRBV6-5 NA NA TGTGCCAGCAGTTACTCCAGCTACGAGCAGTACTTC CASSYSSYEQYF
TRBJ1-5 TRBV6-5 NA NA TGTGCCAGCGGGGAGGGGCCTCAGCCCCAGCATTTT CASGEGPQPQHF
TRBJ2-4 TRBV6-5 NA NA TGTGCCAGCAGTTCAAGCCTAGGACTGCACATTCAGTACTTC CASSSSLGLHIQYF
TRBJ1-1 TRBV2 NA NA TGTGCCAGCGTAGGAACCCCTGGGCTCACTGAAGCTTTCTTT CASVGTPGLTEAFF
TRBJ1-1 TRBV7-7 TRBD1 NA TGTGCTAGCAGCAGAGTCCCCCTGGGACAGATGAACACTGAAGCTTTCTTT CASSRVPLGQMNTEAFF
TRBJ2-1 TRBV6-4 TRBD2 NA TGTGCCAGCAGTGACCGTCCGCTAGCGGGTCTCTCGAGCTCCTACAATGAGCAGTTCTTC CASSDRPLAGLSSSYNEQFF
TRBJ1-5 TRBV7-8 NA NA TGTGCCAGCAGCCGCACCTGGGAACCAAATCAGCCCCAGCATTTT CASSRTWEPNQPQHF
TRBJ1-2 TRBV5-1 NA NA TGCGCCAGCAGCTTGGGGACAACGCCTAACTATGGCTACACCTTC CASSLGTTPNYGYTF
TRBJ2-1 TRBV7-3 TRBD2 NA TGTGCCAGCAGCTTCCAGCGGGGCTCCGGCAATGAGCAGTTCTTC CASSFQRGSGNEQFF
TRBJ1-1 TRBV14 TRBD1 NA TGTGCCAGCAGCCCGGCGGGACAGGGGGTCAACACTGAAGCTTTCTTT CASSPAGQGVNTEAFF
TRBJ1-2 TRBV2 NA NA TGTGCCAGCAGGACGGACGGAGATGGCTACACCTTC CASRTDGDGYTF
TRBJ1-4 TRBV6-1 NA NA TGTGCCAGCAGGCGTCTCAGTCGCGGTGAAAAACTGTTTTTT CASRRLSRGEKLFF
TRBJ2-5 TRBV19 NA NA TGTGCCAGCCGTTTGGGAGGAATTGGGCAGACCCAGTACTTC CASRLGGIGQTQYF
TRBJ1-4 TRBV5-1 NA NA TGCGCCAGCAGCTTGGACGGAGGGGTCGGTGAAAAACTGTTTTTT CASSLDGGVGEKLFF
TRBJ2-2 TRBV6-6 NA NA TGTGCCAGCAGGTATCGGGAGACGGCGAACACCGGGGAGCTGTTTTTT CASRYRETANTGELFF
TRBJ2-5 TRBV18 TRBD2 NA TGTGCCAGCTCACCCCAGCGGGGGCCCGGGACCCAGTACTTC CASSPQRGPGTQYF
TRBJ1-2 TRBV7-8 NA NA TGTGCCAGCAGCTTAGATTGGTCCGGCTATGGCTACACCTTC CASSLDWSGYGYTF
TRBJ2-3 TRBV2 TRBD2 NA TGTGCCAGCAGTGAAGCGCGGGGGAGCTATGATACGCAGTATTTT CASSEARGSYDTQYF
TRBJ2-3 TRBV4-2 TRBD2 NA TGTGCCAGCTCGATAGCGGGAGAACGGGTAGATACGCAGTATTTT CASSIAGERVDTQYF
TRBJ1-2 TRBV25-1 NA NA TGTGCCAGCAGTGATCGAATCGCCCTCGGCTACACCTTC CASSDRIALGYTF
TRBJ2-5 TRBV5-1 NA NA TGCGCCAGCAGCTTGTCCGGACCCCGAGAGACCCAGTACTTC CASSLSGPRETQYF
TRBJ2-6 TRBV6-1 NA NA TGTGCCAGCAGAGAAAACGGGGTTCTGGGGGCCAACGTCCTGACTTTC CASRENGVLGANVLTF
TRBJ2-1 TRBV2 TRBD2 NA TGTGCCAGCAGTGAAGGCGGGAGGGCCGTTTTCCTGTTCTTC CASSEGGRAVFLFF
TRBJ2-7 TRBV4-2 NA NA TGTGCCAGCAGCCAAGGCCGTGAGGGAGTAGGCTACGAGCAGTACTTC CASSQGREGVGYEQYF
TRBJ1-1 TRBV5-1 TRBD1 once TGCGCCAGCAGCTTGGGGGCAGGGGGCGGAACTGAAGCTTTCTTT CASSLGAGGGTEAFF
TRBJ2-1 TRBV7-9 NA once TGTGCCAGCAGCTTAGGTGGGAGAAGCGGAAATGAGCAGTTCTTC CASSLGGRSGNEQFF